This section outlines one T cell receptor (beta chain) sequence together with its context. This clonotype was seen ten or more times. Its antigen remains unidentified. The junction does not match germline at one end; this may be a read error. This specimen comes from a study of response to subunit inactivated influenza vaccine listed by TCRdb under 2018. As for the study more broadly: Deep quantitative T cell receptor repertoire profiling was used in the study to track responses to a trivalent subunit inactivated influenza vaccine.

Libraries were made using RT-PCR. Sequenced using an Illumina HiSeq 2500. Starting from the raw public reads, TCRdb applied fastp trimming at Q25, assembled clones with MiXCR and retained in-frame beta chains. Rows are unified per CDR3 protein, each entry keeping the most common DNA and genes. For this sample there are some 540,000 distinct CDR3 sequences; approximately 22% appear just once. The ten most abundant clones make up about 3% of the sample. What the study reported, not specific to this receptor: The authors proposed that each seasonal influenza vaccination may bring in only a limited number of new T cells.

This sample also appeared in a second study, on T cells expressing NK-cell markers. Drawing on the second study: The TCR beta cDNA libraries were made using 5'RACE template switching, a step that added both a universal primer site and unique molecular identifiers. Three sorted T-cell subsets (CD3+CD56+NKG2C+, CD3+CD56+NKG2C- and CD3+CD56-NKG2C+) from fewer than 10 donors had their TCR beta-chain repertoires profiled. Of the eight sequenced donors, seven were found to be HCMV-seropositive and one was found to be HCMV-seronegative. To restrict sorting to alphabetaTCR-expressing T cells, an anti-gammadeltaTCR antibody was added in several experiments. In more than five donors, the dominant CD3+CD56+NKG2C+ clonotypes were found to rank among the top 10 CD8+ clonotypes and to make up roughly 1.0-8% of CD8+ T cells. Those dominant clonotypes were again the most abundant among CD3+CD56-NKG2C+ cells in four donors, at about 25-65%. It remained unclear whether the expanded NKG2C-expressing T cell clones were specific for HCMV antigens. All eight donors whose samples were sequenced were randomly selected healthy volunteers, three of them men and five women. HCMV-specific IgG was detected in serum with a commercial ELISA kit to determine HCMV serostatus. Peripheral blood mononuclear cells were isolated from blood by Ficoll density gradient centrifugation. CD4+ and CD8+ T cells were isolated from PBMC by magnetic immunoseparation with Miltenyi isolation kits. cDNA synthesis was primed from the TCR beta constant segment and was followed by two successive PCR amplification steps. Sequencing of the libraries produced 2 x 150 bp reads on Illumina HiSeq 2000/2500, MiSeq or NextSeq. MIGEC was used to demultiplex reads and group reads by UMI, and MiTCR was used to assemble and quantify clonotypes. To remove erroneous sequences, TCR cDNA sequences were retained only when supported by two or more reads. The tcR package was used for downstream repertoire analysis, and clonotypes were matched across fractions by CDR3 nucleotide sequence plus V segment. VDJmatch was used to annotate antigen specificity against VDJdb, with one amino acid substitution in CDR3 permitted.

This TCR derives from a man in his fifties who received an inactivated influenza vaccine. Donor details come from another sample of the same person, matched by shared clones. Sequencing used CD4+ T cells sorted from PBMCs, obtained about 11 days after vaccination.

The CDR3 amino acid sequence is: CSARELGKYEQYF. The nucleotide sequence reads TGCAGTGCGAGAGAACTGGGCAAATACGAGCAGTACTTC. Rearrangement joined TRBV20-1 to TRBJ2-7, with no reliable assignment of the D segment. From the cysteine through the phenylalanine, the CDR3 covers 13 amino acids. Kept here is only the CDR3 DNA, which spans 39 bases and is read in frame from base 1. The germline V gene (reference sequence) sets CDR1 to DFQATT and CDR2 to SNEGSKA.